The rows below give T cell receptor beta chains drawn from one sample of a study of PD-L1 blockade in urothelial cancer. Sequenced by immunoSEQ multiplex PCR; TCRdb stores in-frame clones only, minus some. Of 30,000 to 40,000 clones detected, about a third appear once; the ten largest clones hold more than 8.5%. The sequencing used tumor tissue, collected before atezolizumab (anti-PD-L1) treatment. The origin of the receptors is a man aged 55 to 70 with urothelial cancer. Each CDR3 is given with its conserved first and last residue. A D gene is named only where the DNA matches it firmly. Size is omitted from some rows. Given values are once, few, many or a class for expanded clones.

J | size | V | D | CDR3 | DNA
TRBJ1-6 | few | TRBV11-3 | . | CASSRPTGPGFNLPLHF | TGTGCCAGCAGCCGACCAACCGGACCTGGTTTTAATTTACCCCTCCACTTT
TRBJ1-4 | . | TRBV19 | TRBD1 | CASGDRAELFF | TGTGCCAGTGGAGACAGGGCTGAACTGTTTTTT
TRBJ2-6 | many | TRBV4-1 | . | CASSQANRASGANVLTF | TGCGCCAGCAGCCAAGCAAACAGGGCCTCTGGGGCCAACGTCCTGACTTTC
TRBJ2-7 | . | TRBV23-1 | . | CASSRRDAFYEQYF | TGCGCCAGCAGTCGCCGGGATGCCTTCTACGAGCAGTACTTC
TRBJ2-7 | . | TRBV15 | . | CATSRDGSVGEQYF | TGTGCCACCAGCAGAGATGGATCCGTGGGCGAGCAGTACTTC
TRBJ2-1 | . | TRBV6-7 | TRBD2 | CASSSGTSGGRRYNEQFF | TGTGCCAGCAGCTCAGGGACTAGCGGGGGGAGGAGGTACAATGAGCAGTTCTTC
TRBJ2-2 | . | TRBV30 | TRBD2 | CAWATSGVGQLFF | TGTGCCTGGGCTACTAGCGGGGTCGGGCAGCTGTTTTTT
TRBJ2-1 | . | TRBV6-8 | . | CASSLNYNEQFF | TGTGCCAGCAGTTTAAACTACAATGAGCAGTTCTTC
TRBJ2-7 | many | TRBV6-8 | TRBD1 | CASSYSGLAGQGAGEQYF | TGTGCCAGCAGTTACTCGGGGTTGGCGGGACAGGGGGCTGGGGAGCAGTACTTC
TRBJ1-2 | few | TRBV30 | TRBD1 | CAWSEVMGQGDGYTF | TGTGCCTGGAGTGAAGTTATGGGACAGGGGGACGGCTACACCTTC
TRBJ1-4 | . | TRBV19 | . | CASSIQRTFNEKLFF | TGTGCCAGTAGTATTCAGCGGACTTTTAATGAAAAACTGTTTTTT
TRBJ1-4 | . | TRBV9 | . | CASSEFVEKLFF | TGTGCCAGCAGTGAGTTTGTCGAAAAACTGTTTTTT
TRBJ1-2 | . | TRBV29-1 | . | CSVVKGANYGYTF | TGCAGCGTTGTTAAGGGAGCTAACTATGGCTACACCTTC
TRBJ2-2 | few | TRBV29-1 | . | CSVGWEFAGELFF | TGCAGCGTTGGGTGGGAGTTCGCCGGGGAGCTGTTTTTT
TRBJ2-7 | . | TRBV14 | . | CASSQVVNTPTEQYF | TGTGCCAGCAGCCAAGTGGTGAACACCCCAACCGAGCAGTACTTC
TRBJ1-2 | few | TRBV19 | TRBD1 | CASSIAQGFGYTF | TGTGCCAGTAGTATAGCACAGGGGTTTGGCTACACCTTC
TRBJ2-1 | many | TRBV11-3 | TRBD2 | CASSSALAGSYNEQFF | TGTGCCAGCAGCTCGGCACTAGCGGGGTCCTACAATGAGCAGTTCTTC
TRBJ1-1 | . | TRBV9 | TRBD1 | CASSVDPQGASEAFF | TGTGCCAGCAGCGTAGATCCGCAGGGGGCTTCTGAAGCTTTCTTT
TRBJ1-5 | . | TRBV25-1 | . | CASSESRVYQPQHF | TGTGCCAGCAGTGAATCCAGGGTTTATCAGCCCCAGCATTTT
TRBJ1-3 | few | TRBV30 | . | CAWSVQGNTIYF | TGTGCCTGGAGTGTACAAGGAAACACCATATATTTT
TRBJ1-3 | . | TRBV30 | . | CAWRGSGNTIYF | TGTGCCTGGAGGGGGTCTGGAAACACCATATATTTT
TRBJ2-6 | . | TRBV7-5 | . | CASSPRGSGANVLTF | TGTGCCAGCAGCCCTCGTGGCTCTGGGGCCAACGTCCTGACTTTC
TRBJ2-1 | once | TRBV25-1 | TRBD1 | CASSEYWDSANEQFF | TGTGCCAGCAGTGAATATTGGGACAGCGCTAATGAGCAGTTCTTC
TRBJ1-4 | . | TRBV28 | TRBD1 | CASSVTGGTNEKLFF | TGTGCCAGCAGCGTCACAGGGGGGACTAATGAAAAACTGTTTTTT
TRBJ2-4 | . | TRBV30 | . | CACQIAGNIQYF | TGTGCCTGCCAAATCGCAGGCAACATTCAGTACTTC
TRBJ1-1 | . | TRBV29-1 | TRBD1 | CSAHRGPVTEAFF | TGCAGCGCCCACAGGGGGCCCGTCACTGAAGCTTTCTTT
TRBJ2-1 | few | TRBV9 | TRBD1 | CASSARDRGNYNEQFF | TGTGCCAGCAGCGCGAGGGACAGGGGAAACTACAATGAGCAGTTCTTC
TRBJ2-1 | . | TRBV9 | TRBD2 | CASSVGLAGVYNEQFF | TGTGCCAGCAGCGTAGGACTAGCGGGCGTATACAATGAGCAGTTCTTC
TRBJ2-3 | . | TRBV28 | . | CASTTRTSSTDTQYF | TGTGCCAGCACCACGCGGACATCATCCACAGATACGCAGTATTTT
TRBJ2-7 | few | TRBV6-8 | TRBD1 | CASSVRDRAHEQYF | TGTGCCAGCAGTGTCCGGGACAGGGCCCACGAGCAGTACTTC
TRBJ1-2 | . | TRBV6-8 | TRBD1 | CASSTGGSGYTF | TGTGCCAGCAGCACAGGGGGCTCTGGCTACACCTTC
TRBJ2-7 | few | TRBV5-1 | . | CASSQDGGRNEQYF | TGCGCCAGCAGCCAGGACGGGGGCAGAAACGAGCAGTACTTC
TRBJ1-1 | . | TRBV19 | TRBD1 | CASSPPIQGARRTEAFF | TGTGCCAGTAGCCCTCCCATCCAGGGGGCTAGGAGGACTGAAGCTTTCTTT
TRBJ2-7 | . | TRBV9 | TRBD1 | CASNEQGVTYEQYF | TGTGCCAGCAACGAACAGGGGGTTACCTACGAGCAGTACTTC